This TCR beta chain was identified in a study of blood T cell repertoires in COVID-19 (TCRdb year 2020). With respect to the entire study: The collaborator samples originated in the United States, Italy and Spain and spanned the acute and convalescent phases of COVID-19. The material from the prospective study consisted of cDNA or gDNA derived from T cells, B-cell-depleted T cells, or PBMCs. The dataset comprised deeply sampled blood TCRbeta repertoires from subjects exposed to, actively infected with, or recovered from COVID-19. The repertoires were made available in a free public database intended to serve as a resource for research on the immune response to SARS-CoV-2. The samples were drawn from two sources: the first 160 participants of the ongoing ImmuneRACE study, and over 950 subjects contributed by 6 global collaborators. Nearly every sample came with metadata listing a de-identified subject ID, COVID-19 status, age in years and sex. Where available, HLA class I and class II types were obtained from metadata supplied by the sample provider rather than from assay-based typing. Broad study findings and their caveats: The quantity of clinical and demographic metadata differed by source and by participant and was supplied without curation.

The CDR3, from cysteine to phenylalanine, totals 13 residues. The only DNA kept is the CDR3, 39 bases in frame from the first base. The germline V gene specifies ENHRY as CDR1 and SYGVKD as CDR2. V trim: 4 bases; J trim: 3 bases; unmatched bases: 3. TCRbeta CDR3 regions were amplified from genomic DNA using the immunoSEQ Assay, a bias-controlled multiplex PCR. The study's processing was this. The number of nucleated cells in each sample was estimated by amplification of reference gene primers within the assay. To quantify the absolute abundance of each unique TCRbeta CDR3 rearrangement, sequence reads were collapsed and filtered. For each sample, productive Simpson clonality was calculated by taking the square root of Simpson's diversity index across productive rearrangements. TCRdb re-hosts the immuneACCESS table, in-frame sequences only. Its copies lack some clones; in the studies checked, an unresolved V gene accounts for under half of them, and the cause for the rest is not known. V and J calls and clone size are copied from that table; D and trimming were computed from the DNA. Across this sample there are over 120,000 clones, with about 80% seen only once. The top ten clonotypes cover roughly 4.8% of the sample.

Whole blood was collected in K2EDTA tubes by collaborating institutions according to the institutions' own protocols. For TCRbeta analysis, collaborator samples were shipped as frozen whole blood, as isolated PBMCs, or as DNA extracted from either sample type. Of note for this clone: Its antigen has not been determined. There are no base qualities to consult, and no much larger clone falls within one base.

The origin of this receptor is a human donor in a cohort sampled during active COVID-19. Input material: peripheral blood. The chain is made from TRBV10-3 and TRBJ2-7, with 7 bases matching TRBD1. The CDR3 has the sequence CAISGTGNYEQYF. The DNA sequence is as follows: TGTGCCATCAGTGGGACAGGAAACTACGAGCAGTACTTC.